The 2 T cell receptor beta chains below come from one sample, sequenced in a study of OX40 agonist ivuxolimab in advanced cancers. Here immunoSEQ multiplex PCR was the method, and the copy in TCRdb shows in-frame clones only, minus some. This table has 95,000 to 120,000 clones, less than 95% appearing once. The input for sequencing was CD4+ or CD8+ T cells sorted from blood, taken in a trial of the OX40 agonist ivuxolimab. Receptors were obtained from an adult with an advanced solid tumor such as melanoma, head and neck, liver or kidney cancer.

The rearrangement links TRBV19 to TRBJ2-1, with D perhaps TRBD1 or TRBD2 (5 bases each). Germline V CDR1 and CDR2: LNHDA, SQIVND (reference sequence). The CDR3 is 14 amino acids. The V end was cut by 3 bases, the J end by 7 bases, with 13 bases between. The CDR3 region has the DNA TGTGCCAGTAGTATCCCCCCAGGGACGAATGAGCAGTTCTTC. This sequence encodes CASSIPPGTNEQFF.

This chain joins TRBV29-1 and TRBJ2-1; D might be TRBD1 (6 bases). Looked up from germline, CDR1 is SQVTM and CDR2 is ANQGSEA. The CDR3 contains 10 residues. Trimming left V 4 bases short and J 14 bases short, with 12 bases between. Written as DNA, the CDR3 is TGCAGCGTTGGGGCGCAGGGGAAGTTCTTC. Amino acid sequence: CSVGAQGKFF.